This TCR beta chain was observed in a study of graft-versus-host responses after intestinal transplantation. Investigators plated approximately 200,000 CFSE-labeled responder cells together with approximately 200,000 irradiated stimulator cells labeled with violet dye. Study findings and constraints: Patients who carried graft-donor T cell macrochimerism also had high graft-versus-host to host-versus-graft clonal ratios in their allografts.

Here immunoSEQ multiplex PCR was the method, and the copy in TCRdb shows in-frame clones only, minus some. In the table there are some 13,000 clones, roughly two fifths of which are singletons. V was pared by 0 bases and J by 7 bases, with 5 bases of the junction left unmatched. CDR1 and CDR2 from the germline V gene are SEHNR and FQNEAQ (reference sequence). The CDR3 loop spans 15 amino acids. The source is a human patient who received an intestinal transplant. The sample here was alloreactive CD8+ T cells from a mixed lymphocyte reaction culture, taken before intestinal transplant. As for subset: CFSE-low proliferating T cells sorted from roughly 6-day pre-transplant mixed lymphocyte reaction (GvH or HvG direction). This chain links TRBV7-9 with TRBJ2-1, with TRBD2 matching 8 bases. CDR3 region: CASSLAPQRGNEQFF. CDR3 bases: TGTGCCAGCAGCTTAGCACCACAGCGGGGGAATGAGCAGTTCTTC.